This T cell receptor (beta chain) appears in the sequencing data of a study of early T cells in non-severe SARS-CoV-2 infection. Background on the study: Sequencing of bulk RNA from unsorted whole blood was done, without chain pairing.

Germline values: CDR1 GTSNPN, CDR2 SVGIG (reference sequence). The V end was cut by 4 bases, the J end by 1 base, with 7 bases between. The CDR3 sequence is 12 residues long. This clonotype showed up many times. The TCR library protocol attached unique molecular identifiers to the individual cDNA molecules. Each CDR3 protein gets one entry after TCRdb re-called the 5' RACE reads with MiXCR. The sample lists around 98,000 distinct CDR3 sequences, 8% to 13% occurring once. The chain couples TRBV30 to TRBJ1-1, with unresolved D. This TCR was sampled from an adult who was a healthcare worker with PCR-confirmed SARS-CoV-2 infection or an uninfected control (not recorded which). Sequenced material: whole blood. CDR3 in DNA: TGTGCCTGGACCGCCGGGAACACTGAAGCTTTCTTT. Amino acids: CAWTAGNTEAFF.